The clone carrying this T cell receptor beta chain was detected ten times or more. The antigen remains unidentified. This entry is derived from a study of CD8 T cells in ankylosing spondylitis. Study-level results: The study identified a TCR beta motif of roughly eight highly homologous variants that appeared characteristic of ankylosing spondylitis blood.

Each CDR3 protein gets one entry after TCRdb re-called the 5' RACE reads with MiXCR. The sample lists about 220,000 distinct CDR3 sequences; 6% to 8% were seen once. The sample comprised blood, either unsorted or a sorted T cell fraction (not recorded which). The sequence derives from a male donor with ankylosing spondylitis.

The CDR3 here is CASSPWGGDAEQYF. CDR3 in DNA: TGTGCCAGTAGTCCTTGGGGGGGGGATGCCGAGCAGTACTTC. The rearrangement joins TRBV19 to TRBJ2-7; 7 bases align to TRBD2. J gave up 6 bases and V 5 bases, and 10 bases lay outside the gene matches. In germline, CDR1 is LNHDA, CDR2 SQIVND (reference sequence). This CDR3 has 14 residues.